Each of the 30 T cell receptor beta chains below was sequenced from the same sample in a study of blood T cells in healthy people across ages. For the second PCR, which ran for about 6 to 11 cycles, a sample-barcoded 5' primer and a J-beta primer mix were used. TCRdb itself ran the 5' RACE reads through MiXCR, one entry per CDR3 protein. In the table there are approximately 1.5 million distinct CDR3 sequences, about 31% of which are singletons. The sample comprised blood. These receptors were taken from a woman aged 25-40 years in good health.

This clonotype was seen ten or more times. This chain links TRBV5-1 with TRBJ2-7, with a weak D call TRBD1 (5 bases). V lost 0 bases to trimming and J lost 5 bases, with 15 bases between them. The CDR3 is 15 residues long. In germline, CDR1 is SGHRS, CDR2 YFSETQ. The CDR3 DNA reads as TGCGCCAGCAGCTTGGCCTTCCAGGGTTCCGACGAGCAGTACTTC. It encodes CASSLAFQGSDEQYF.

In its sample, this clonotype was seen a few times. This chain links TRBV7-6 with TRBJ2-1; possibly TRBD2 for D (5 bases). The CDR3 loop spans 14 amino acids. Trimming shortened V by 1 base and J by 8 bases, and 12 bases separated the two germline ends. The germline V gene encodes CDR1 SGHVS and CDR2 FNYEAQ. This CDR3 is CASSLDLASDEQFF. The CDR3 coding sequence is TGTGCCAGCAGCTTAGACCTAGCAAGCGATGAGCAGTTCTTC.

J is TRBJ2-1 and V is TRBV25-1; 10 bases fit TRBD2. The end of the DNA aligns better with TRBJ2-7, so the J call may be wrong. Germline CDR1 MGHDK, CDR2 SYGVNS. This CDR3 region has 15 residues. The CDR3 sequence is CASSLRLAGLNEQYF. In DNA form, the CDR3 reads TGTGCCAGCAGTCTAAGACTAGCGGGTCTCAATGAGCAGTACTTC.

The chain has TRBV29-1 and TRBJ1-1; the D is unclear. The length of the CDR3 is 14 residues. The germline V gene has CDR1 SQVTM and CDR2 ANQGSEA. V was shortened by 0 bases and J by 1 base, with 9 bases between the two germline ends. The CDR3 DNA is TGCAGCGTTGAAGATCCCAGCCCGAACACTGAAGCTTTCTTT. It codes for CSVEDPSPNTEAFF.

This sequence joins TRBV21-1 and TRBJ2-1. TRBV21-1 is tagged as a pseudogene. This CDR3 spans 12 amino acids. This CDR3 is CASSKMGTEQFF. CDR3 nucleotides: TGTGCCAGCAGCAAAATGGGCACGGAGCAGTTCTTC.

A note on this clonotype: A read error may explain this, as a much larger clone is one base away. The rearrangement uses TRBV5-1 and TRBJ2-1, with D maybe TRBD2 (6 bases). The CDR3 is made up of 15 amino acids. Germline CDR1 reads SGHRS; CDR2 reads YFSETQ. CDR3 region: CASGLEGGDYNEQFF. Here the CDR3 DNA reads TGCGCCAGCGGCTTGGAGGGCGGGGACTACAATGAGCAGTTCTTC. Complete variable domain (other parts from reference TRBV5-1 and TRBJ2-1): KAGVTQTPRYLIKTRGQQVTLSCSPISGHRSVSWYQQTPGQGLQFLFEYFSETQRNKGNFPGRFSGRQFSNSRSEMNVSTLELGDSALYLCASGLEGGDYNEQFFGPGTRLTVL.

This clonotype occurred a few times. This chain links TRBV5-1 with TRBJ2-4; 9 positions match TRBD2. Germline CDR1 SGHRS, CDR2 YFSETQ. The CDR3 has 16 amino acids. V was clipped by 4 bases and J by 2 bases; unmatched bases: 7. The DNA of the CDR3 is TGCGCCAGCAGCGCTATTAGCGGGAGCCCCAAAAACATTCAGTACTTC. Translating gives CASSAISGSPKNIQYF.

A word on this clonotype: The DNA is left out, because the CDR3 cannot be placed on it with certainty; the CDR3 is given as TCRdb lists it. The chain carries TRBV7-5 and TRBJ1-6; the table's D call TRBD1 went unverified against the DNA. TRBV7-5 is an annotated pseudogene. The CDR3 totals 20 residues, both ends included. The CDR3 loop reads CISVSEANLGAANEGSPLHF.

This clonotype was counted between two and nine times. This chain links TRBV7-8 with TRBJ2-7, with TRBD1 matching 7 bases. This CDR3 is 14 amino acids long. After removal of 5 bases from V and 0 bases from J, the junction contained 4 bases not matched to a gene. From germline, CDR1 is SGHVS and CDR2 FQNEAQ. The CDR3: CASSRHRGSYEQYF. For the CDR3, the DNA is TGTGCCAGCAGCCGACACAGGGGCTCCTACGAGCAGTACTTC.

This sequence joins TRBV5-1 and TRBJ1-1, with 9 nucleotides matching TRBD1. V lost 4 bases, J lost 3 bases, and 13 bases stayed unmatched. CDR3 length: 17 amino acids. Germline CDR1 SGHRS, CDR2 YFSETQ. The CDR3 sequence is CASSHSVDRGYHTEAFF. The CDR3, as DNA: TGCGCCAGCAGCCACAGCGTGGACAGGGGTTATCACACTGAAGCTTTCTTT.

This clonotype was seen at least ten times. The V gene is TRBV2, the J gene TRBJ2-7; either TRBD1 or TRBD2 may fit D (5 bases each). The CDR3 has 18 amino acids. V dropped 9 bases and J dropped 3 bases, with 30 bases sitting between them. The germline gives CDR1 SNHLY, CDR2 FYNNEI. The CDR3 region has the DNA TGTGCCAGTTCCGGACACACCTCAAGAGGGGACGACCTCTACGAGCAGTACTTC. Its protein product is CASSGHTSRGDDLYEQYF.

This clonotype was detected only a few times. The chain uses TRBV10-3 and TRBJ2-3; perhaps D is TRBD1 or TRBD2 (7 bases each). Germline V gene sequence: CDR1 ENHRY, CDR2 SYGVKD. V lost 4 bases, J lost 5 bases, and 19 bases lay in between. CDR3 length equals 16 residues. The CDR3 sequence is CAISGLRTGLGDTQYF. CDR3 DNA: TGTGCCATCAGTGGTCTGAGGACAGGACTAGGAGATACGCAGTATTTT.

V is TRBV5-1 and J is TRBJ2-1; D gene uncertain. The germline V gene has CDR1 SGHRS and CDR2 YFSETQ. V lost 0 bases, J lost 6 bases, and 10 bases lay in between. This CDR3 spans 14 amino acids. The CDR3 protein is CASSLEGPTNEQFF. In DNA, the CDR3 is TGCGCCAGCAGCTTGGAGGGTCCGACCAATGAGCAGTTCTTC.

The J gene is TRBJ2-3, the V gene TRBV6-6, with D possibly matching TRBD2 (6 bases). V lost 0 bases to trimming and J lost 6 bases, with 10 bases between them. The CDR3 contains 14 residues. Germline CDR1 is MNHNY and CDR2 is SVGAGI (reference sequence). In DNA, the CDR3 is TGTGCCAGCAGTTACTCAGACGGGGGTGATACGCAGTATTTT. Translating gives CASSYSDGGDTQYF.

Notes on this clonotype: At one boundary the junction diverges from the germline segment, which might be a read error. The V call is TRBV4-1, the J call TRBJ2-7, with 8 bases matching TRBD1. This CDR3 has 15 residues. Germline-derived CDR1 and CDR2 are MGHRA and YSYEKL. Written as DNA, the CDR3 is TGCGCCGGCAGCCACCCCGGACAGGGCGTCCGCGAGCAGTACTTC. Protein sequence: CAGSHPGQGVREQYF.

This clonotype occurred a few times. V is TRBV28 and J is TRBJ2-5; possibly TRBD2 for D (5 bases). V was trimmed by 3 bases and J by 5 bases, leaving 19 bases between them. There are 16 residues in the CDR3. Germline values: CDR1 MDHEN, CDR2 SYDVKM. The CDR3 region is CASSFRRRVVGETQYF. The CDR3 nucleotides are TGTGCCAGCAGTTTTCGAAGGCGGGTAGTAGGGGAGACCCAGTACTTC.

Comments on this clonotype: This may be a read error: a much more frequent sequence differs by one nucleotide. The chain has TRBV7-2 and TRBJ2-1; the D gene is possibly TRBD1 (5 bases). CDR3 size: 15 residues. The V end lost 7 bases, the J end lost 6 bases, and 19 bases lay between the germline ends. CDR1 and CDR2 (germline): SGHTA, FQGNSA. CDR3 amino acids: CASNLWQGSSNEQFF. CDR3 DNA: TGTGCCAGCAACCTCTGGCAGGGATCAAGCAATGAGCAGTTCTTC.

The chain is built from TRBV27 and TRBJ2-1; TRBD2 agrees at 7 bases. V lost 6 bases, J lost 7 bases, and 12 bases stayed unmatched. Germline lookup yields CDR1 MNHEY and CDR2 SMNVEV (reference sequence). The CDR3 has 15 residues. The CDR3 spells CASRSGAGVSNEQFF. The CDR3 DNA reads TGTGCCAGCAGGTCTGGGGCGGGAGTGTCGAATGAGCAGTTCTTC.

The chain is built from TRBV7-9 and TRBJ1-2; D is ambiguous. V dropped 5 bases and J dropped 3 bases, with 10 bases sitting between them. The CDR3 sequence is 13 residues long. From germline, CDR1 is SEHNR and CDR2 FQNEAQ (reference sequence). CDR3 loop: CASSPPGYYGYTF. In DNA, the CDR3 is TGTGCCAGCAGCCCACCGGGCTACTATGGCTACACCTTC. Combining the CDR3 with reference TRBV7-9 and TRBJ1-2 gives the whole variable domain DTGVSQNPRHKITKRGQNVTFRCDPISEHNRLYWYRQTLGQGPEFLTYFQNEAQLEKSRLLSDRFSAERPKGSFSTLEIQRTEQGDSAMYLCASSPPGYYGYTFGSGTRLTVV.

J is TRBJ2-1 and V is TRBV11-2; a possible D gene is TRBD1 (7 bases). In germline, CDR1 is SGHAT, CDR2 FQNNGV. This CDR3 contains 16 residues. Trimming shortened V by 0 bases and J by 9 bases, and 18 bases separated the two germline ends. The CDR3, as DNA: TGTGCCAGCAGCTTAGAAGGGGGCCGGTTGGGACTTGAGCAGTTCTTC. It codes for CASSLEGGRLGLEQFF.

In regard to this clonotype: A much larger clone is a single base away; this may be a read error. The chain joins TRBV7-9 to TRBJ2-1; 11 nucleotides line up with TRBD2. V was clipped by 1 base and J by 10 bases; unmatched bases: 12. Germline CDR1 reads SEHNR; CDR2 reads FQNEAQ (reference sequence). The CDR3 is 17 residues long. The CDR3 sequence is CASSLELRLAGGIEQFF. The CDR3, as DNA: TGTGCCAGCAGCTTAGAATTGCGGCTAGCGGGAGGTATAGAGCAGTTCTTC.

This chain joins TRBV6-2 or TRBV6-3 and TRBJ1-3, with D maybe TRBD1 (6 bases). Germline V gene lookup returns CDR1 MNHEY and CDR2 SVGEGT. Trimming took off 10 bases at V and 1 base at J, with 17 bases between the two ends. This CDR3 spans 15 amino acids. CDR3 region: CATAPTGKSGNTIYF. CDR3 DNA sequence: TGTGCCACCGCACCTACAGGGAAGTCTGGAAACACCATATATTTT.

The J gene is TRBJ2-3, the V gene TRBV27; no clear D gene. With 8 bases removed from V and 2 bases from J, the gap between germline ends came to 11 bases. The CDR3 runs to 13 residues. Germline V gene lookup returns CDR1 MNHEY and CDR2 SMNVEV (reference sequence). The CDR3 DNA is TGTGCCAGCGCGATCCACGCCACAGATACGCAGTATTTT. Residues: CASAIHATDTQYF.

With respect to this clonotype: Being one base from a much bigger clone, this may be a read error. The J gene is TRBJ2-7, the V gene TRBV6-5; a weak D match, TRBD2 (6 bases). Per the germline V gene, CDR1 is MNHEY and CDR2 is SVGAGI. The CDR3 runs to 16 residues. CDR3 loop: CTSSYSEGEASYEQYF. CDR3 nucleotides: TGTACCAGCAGTTACTCCGAAGGGGAGGCATCCTACGAGCAGTACTTC.

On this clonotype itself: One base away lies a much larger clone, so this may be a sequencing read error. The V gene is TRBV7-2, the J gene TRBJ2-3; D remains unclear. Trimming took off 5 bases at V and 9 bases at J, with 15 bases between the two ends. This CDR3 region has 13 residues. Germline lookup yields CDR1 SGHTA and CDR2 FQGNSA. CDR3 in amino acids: CASSEARWGTQYF. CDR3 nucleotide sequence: TGTGCCAGCAGCGAAGCGCGATGGGGAACGCAGTATTTT.

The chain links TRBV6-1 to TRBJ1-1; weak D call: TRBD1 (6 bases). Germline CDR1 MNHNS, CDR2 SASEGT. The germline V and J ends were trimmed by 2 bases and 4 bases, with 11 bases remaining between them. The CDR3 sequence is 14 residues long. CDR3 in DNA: TGTGCCAGCAGTGAACGGATAGGGGGCACTGAAGCTTTCTTT. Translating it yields CASSERIGGTEAFF.

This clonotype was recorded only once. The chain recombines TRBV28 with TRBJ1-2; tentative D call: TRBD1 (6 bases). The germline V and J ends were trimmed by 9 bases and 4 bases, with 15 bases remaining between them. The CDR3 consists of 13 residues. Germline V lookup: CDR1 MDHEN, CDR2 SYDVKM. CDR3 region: CASAPTGSYGYTF. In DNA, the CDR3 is TGTGCCAGTGCTCCAACAGGGTCCTATGGCTACACCTTC.

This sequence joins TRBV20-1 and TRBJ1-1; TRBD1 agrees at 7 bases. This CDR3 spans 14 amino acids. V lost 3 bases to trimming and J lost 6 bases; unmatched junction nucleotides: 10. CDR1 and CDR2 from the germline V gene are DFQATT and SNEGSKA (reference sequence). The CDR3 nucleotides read TGCAGTGCTAGGACAGGGTGGGGAACAGCTGAAGCTTTCTTT. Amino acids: CSARTGWGTAEAFF.

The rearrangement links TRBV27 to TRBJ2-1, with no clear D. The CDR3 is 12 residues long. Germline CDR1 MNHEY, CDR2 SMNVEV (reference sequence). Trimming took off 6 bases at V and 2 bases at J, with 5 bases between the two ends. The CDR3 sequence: CASSNAYNEQFF. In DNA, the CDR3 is TGTGCCAGCAGCAACGCCTACAATGAGCAGTTCTTC.

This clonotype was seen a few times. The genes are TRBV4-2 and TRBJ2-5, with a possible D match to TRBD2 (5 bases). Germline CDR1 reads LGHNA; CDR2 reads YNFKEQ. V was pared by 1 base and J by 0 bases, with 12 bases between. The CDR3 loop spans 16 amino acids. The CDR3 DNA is TGTGCCAGCAGCCAAGGAAGCGGAAGGTACCAAGAGACCCAGTACTTC. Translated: CASSQGSGRYQETQYF.